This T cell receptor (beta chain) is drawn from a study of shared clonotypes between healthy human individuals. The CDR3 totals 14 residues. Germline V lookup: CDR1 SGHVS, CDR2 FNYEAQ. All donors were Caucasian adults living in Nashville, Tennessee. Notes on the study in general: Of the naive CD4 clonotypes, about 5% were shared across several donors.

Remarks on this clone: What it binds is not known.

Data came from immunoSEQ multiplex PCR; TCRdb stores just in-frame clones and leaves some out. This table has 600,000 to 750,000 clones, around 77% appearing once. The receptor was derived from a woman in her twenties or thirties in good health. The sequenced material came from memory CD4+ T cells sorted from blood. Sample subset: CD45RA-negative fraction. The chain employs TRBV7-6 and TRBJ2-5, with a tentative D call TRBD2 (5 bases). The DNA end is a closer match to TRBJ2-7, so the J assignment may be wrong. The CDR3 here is CASSTDGNSYEQYF. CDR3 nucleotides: TGTGCCAGCAGCACGGACGGGAATTCCTACGAGCAGTACTTC.